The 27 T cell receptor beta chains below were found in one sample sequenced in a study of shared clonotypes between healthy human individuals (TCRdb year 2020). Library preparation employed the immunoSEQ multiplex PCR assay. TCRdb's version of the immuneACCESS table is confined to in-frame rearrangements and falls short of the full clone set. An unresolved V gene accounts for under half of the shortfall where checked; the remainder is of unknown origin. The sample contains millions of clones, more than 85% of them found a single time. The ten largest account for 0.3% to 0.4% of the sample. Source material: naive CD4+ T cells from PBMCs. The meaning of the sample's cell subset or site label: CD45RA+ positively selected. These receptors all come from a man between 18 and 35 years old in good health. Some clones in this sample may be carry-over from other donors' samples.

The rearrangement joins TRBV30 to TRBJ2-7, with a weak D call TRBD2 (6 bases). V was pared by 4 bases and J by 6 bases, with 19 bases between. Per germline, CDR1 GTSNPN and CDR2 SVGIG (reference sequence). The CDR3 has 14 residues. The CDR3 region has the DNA TGTGCCTGGACCCGACTAGGGGCTATCGCCGAGCAGTACTTC. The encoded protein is CAWTRLGAIAEQYF.

The CDR3, as DNA: TGTGCCAGCAGTTTATCGGGACAGGGGTTGGCAGATACGCAGTATTTT. It translates to CASSLSGQGLADTQYF. This chain links TRBV28 with TRBJ2-3; TRBD1 matches 10 bases. Germline-derived CDR1 and CDR2 are MDHEN and SYDVKM. This CDR3 has 16 amino acids. The V and J ends lost 1 base and 4 bases, in that order; junction bases with no gene match: 5.

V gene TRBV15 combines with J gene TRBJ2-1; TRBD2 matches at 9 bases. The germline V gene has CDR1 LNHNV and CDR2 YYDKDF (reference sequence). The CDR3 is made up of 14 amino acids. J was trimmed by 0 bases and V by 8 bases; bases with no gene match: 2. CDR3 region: CATCSGSSYNEQFF. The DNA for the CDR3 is TGTGCCACCTGTAGCGGGAGCTCCTACAATGAGCAGTTCTTC.

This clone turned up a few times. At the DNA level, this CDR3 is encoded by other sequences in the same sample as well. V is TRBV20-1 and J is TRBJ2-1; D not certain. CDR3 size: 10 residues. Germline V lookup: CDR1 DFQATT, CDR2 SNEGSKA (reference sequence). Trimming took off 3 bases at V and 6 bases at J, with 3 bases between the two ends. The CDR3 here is CSASTNEQFF. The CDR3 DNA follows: TGCAGTGCTAGCACCAATGAGCAGTTCTTC.

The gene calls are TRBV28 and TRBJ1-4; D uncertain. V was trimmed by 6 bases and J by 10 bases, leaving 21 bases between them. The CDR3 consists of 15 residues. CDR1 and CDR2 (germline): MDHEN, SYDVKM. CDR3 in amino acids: CASRSFVAENAKLFF. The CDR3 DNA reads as TGTGCCAGCAGGTCGTTTGTGGCAGAAAACGCAAAACTGTTTTTT.

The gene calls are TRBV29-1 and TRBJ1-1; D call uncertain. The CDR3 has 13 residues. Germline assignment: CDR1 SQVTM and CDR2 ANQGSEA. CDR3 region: CGGRGLRYTEAFF. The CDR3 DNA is TGCGGTGGAAGAGGGCTTCGGTACACTGAAGCTTTCTTT.

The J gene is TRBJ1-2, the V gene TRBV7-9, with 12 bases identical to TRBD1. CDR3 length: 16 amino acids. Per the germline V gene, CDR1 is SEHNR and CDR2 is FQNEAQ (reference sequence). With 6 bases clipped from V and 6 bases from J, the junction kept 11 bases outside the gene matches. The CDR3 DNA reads TGTGCCAGCAGATGGGACAGGGGGCCCTTAGTAGATGGCTACACCTTC. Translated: CASRWDRGPLVDGYTF.

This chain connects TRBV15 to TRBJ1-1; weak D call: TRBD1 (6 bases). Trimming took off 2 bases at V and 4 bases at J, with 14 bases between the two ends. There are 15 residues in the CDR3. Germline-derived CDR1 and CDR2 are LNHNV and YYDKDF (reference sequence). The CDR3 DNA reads TGTGCCACCAGCAGACCCACAGGGTTTGTCACTGAAGCTTTCTTT. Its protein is CATSRPTGFVTEAFF.

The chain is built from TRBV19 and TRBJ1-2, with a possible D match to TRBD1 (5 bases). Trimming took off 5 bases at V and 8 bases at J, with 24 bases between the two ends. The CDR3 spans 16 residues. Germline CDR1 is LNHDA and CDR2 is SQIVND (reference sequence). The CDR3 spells CASSLGPGRNPAGYTF. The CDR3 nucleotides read TGTGCCAGTAGTCTAGGTCCGGGACGCAATCCCGCGGGCTACACCTTC.

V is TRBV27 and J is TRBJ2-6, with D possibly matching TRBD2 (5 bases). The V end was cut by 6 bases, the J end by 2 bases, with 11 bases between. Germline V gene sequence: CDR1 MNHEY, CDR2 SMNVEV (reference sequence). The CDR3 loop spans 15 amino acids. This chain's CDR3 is CASSRRRAGANVLTF. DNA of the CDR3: TGTGCCAGCAGCCGGAGGCGGGCTGGGGCCAACGTCCTGACTTTC.

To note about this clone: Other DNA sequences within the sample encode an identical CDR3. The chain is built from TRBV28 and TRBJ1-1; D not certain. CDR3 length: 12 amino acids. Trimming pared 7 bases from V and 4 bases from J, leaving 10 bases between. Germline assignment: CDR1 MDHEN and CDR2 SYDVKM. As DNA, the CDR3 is TGTGCCAGCACCCTCTGGGGCACTGAAGCTTTCTTT. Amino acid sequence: CASTLWGTEAFF.

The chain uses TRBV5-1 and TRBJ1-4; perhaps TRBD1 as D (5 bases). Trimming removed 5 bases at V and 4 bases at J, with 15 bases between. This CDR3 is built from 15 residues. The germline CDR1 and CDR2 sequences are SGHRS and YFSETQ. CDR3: CASSRTDNRNEKLFF. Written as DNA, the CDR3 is TGCGCCAGCAGTCGTACGGACAACCGTAATGAAAAACTGTTTTTT. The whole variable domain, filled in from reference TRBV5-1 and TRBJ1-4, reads KAGVTQTPRYLIKTRGQQVTLSCSPISGHRSVSWYQQTPGQGLQFLFEYFSETQRNKGNFPGRFSGRQFSNSRSEMNVSTLELGDSALYLCASSRTDNRNEKLFFGSGTQLSVL.

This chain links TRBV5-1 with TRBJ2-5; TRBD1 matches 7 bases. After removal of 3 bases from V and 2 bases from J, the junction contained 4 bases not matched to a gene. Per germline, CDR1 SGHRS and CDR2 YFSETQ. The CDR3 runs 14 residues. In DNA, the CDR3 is TGCGCCAGCAGCTCGTCGGGACAGCAAGAGACCCAGTACTTC. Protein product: CASSSSGQQETQYF.

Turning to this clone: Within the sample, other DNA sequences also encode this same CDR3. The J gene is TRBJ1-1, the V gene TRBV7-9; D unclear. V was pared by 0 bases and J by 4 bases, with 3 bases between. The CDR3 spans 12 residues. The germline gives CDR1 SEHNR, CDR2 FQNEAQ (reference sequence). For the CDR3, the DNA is TGTGCCAGCAGCTTAGCTAGCACTGAAGCTTTCTTT. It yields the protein CASSLASTEAFF.

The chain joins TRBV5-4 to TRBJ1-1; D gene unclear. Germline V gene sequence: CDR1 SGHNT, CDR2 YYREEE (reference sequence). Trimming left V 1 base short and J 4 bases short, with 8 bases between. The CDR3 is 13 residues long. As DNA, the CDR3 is TGTGCCAGCAGCTTGAGGGTGGCCACTGAAGCTTTCTTT. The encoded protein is CASSLRVATEAFF.

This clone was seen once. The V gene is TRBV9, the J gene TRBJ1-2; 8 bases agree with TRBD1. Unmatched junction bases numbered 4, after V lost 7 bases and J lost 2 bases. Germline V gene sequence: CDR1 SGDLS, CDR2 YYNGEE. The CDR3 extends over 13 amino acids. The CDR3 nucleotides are TGTGCCAGCCGACAGGGGAACAACTATGGCTACACCTTC. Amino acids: CASRQGNNYGYTF.

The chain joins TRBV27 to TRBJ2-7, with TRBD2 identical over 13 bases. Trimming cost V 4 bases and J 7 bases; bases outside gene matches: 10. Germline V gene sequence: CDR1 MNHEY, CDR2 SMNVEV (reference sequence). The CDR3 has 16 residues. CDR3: CASSSRLAGGFREQYF. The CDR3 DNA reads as TGTGCCAGCAGTTCCCGACTAGCGGGAGGCTTTCGGGAGCAGTACTTC.

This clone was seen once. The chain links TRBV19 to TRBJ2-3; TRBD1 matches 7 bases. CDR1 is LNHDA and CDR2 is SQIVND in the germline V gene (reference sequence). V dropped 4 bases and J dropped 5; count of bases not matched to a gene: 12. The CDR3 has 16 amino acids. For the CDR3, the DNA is TGTGCCAGTAGTAGTACCCGACAGGGTTTGGGAGATACGCAGTATTTT. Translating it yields CASSSTRQGLGDTQYF.

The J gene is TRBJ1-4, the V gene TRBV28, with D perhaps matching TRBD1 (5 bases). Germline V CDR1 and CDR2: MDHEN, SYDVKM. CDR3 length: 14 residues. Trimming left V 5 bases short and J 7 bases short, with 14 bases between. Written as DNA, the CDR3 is TGTGCCAGCAGTGAGGACACCCTTGGTGAAAAACTGTTTTTT. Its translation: CASSEDTLGEKLFF.

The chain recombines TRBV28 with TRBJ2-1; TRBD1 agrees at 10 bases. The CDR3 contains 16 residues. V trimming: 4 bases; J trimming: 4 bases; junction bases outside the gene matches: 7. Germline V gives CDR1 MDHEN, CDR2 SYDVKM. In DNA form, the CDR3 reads TGTGCCAGCAGTTCACCCGGGACAGGGGAGTACAATGAGCAGTTCTTC. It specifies CASSSPGTGEYNEQFF.

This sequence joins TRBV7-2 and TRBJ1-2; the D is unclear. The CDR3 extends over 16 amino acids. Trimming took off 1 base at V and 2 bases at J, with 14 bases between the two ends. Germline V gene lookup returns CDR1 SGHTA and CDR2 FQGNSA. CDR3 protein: CASSLVVTTSNYGYTF. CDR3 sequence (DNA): TGTGCCAGCAGCTTAGTAGTGACAACCTCGAACTATGGCTACACCTTC.

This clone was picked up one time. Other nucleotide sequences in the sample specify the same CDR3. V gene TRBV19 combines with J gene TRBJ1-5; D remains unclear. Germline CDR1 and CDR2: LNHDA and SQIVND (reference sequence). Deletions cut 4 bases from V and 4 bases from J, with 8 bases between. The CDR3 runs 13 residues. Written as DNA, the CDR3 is TGTGCCAGTAGTAGTTTTGGGAATCAGCCCCAGCATTTT. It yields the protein CASSSFGNQPQHF.

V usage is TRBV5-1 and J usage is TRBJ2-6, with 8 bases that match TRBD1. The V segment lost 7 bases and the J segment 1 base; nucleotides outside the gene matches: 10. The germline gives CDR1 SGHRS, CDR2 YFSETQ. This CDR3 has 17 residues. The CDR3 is CASETGGTLSGANVLTF. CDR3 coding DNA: TGCGCCAGCGAAACAGGGGGTACATTGTCTGGGGCCAACGTCCTGACTTTC.

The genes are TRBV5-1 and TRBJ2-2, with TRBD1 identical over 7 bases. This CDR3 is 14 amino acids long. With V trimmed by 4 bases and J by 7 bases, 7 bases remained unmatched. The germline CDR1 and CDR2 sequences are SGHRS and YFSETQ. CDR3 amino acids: CASSPRGGGGELFF. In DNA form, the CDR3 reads TGCGCCAGCAGCCCAAGAGGGGGCGGCGGGGAGCTGTTTTTT. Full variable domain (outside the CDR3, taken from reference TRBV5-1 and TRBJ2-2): KAGVTQTPRYLIKTRGQQVTLSCSPISGHRSVSWYQQTPGQGLQFLFEYFSETQRNKGNFPGRFSGRQFSNSRSEMNVSTLELGDSALYLCASSPRGGGGELFFGEGSRLTVL.

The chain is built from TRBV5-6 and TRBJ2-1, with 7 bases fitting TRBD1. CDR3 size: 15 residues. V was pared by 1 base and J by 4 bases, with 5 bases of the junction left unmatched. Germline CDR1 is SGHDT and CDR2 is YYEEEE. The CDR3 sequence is CASSLSGQSYNEQFF. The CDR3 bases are TGTGCCAGCAGCTTGTCGGGACAGAGTTACAATGAGCAGTTCTTC. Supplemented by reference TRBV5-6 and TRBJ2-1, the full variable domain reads DAGVTQSPTHLIKTRGQQVTLRCSPKSGHDTVSWYQQALGQGPQFIFQYYEEEERQRGNFPDRFSGHQFPNYSSELNVNALLLGDSALYLCASSLSGQSYNEQFFGPGTRLTVL.

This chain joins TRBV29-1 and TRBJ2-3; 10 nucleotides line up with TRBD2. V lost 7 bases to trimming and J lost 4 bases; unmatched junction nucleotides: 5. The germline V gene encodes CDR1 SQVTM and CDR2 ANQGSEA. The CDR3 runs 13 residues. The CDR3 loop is CSASGSPPDTQYF. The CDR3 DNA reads TGCAGCGCTAGCGGGAGCCCCCCAGATACGCAGTATTTT.

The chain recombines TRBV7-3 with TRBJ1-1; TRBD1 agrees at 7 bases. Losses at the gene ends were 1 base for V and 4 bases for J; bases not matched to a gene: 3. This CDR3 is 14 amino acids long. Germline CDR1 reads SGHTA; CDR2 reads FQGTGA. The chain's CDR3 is CASSLSPGGTEAFF. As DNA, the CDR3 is TGTGCCAGCAGCTTAAGTCCAGGGGGCACTGAAGCTTTCTTT.